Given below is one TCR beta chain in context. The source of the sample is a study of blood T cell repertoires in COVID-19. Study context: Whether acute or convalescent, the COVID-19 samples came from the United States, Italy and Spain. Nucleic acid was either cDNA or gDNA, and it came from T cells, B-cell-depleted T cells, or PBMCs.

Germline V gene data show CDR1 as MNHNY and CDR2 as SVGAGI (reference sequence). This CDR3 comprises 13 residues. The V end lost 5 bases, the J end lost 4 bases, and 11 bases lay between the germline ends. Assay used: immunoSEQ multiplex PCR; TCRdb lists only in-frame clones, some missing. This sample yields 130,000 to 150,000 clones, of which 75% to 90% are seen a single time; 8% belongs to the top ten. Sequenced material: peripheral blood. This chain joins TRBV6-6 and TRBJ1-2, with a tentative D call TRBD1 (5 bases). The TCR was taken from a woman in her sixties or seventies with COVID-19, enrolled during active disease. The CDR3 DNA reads TGTGCCAGCAGTCACGGGGGACTCTATGGCTACACCTTC. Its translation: CASSHGGLYGYTF.